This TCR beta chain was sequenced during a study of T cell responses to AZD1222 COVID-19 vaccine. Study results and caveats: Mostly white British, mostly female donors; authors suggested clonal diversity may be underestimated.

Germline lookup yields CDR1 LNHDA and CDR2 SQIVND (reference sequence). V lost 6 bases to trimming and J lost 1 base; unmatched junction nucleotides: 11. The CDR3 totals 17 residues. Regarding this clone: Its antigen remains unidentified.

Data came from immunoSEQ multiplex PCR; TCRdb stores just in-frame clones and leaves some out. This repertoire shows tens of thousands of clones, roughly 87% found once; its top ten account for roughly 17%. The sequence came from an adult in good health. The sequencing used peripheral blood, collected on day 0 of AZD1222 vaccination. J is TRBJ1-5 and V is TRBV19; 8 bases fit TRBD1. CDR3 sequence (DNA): TGTGCCAGTAGCCCAACAGGGGGTGGTAGGAGCAATCAGCCCCAGCATTTT. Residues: CASSPTGGGRSNQPQHF.